One and the same sample provided the 26 T cell receptor beta chains below, sequenced in a study of T cells after yellow fever vaccination. TCRdb fed the 5' RACE reads into MiXCR, producing one record per CDR3 protein. The sample includes 450,000 to 650,000 distinct CDR3 sequences, around an eighth seen only once; the top ten take 11% to 15%. The input for sequencing was PBMCs, taken on the day of the yellow fever booster vaccination. The receptor set was obtained from a man under 40 who received the YFV17D yellow fever vaccine.

The chain uses TRBV7-8 and TRBJ2-1; 8 positions agree with TRBD2. V trimming: 1 base; J trimming: 2 bases; junction bases outside the gene matches: 7. The CDR3 covers 17 residues. The V gene's germline CDR1 is SGHVS and CDR2 FQNEAQ. The CDR3 DNA sequence: TGTGCCAGCAGCTTAGTAACCCTAGCGGGCACCTACAATGAGCAGTTCTTC. Translation gives CASSLVTLAGTYNEQFF.

This clonotype was recorded only once. One junction end does not reproduce the germline sequence, and a read error may be involved. Written as DNA, the CDR3 is TGTGCCACCAGTGATAGTCGGAACTTAGCGGGAAACATTCCGTACTTC. Translation gives CATSDSRNLAGNIPYF. This rearrangement joins TRBV24-1 to TRBJ2-4, with 8 bases matching TRBD2. Germline V gene data show CDR1 as KGHDR and CDR2 as SFDVKD. The length of the CDR3 is 16 residues.

The chain couples TRBV5-1 to TRBJ2-3; TRBD2 matches 10 bases. The germline CDR1 and CDR2 sequences are SGHRS and YFSETQ. Losses at the gene ends were 0 bases for V and 1 base for J; bases not matched to a gene: 11. The CDR3 has 19 residues. CDR3 amino acids: CASSLELAGEVQGTDTQYF. The CDR3 DNA follows: TGCGCCAGCAGCTTGGAGCTAGCGGGAGAAGTCCAAGGCACAGATACGCAGTATTTT.

V and J are TRBV12-3 or TRBV12-4 and TRBJ2-3; no clear D. V was shortened by 3 bases and J by 6 bases, with 10 bases between the two germline ends. CDR3 length: 13 residues. CDR3 DNA: TGTGCCAGCAGTTTTTCCCGAAAGGATACGCAGTATTTT. Translation: CASSFSRKDTQYF.

This clonotype was detected a few times. The chain employs TRBV28 and TRBJ1-6; D is undetermined. This CDR3 comprises 12 residues. V was shortened by 3 bases and J by 6 bases, with 3 bases between the two germline ends. The germline V gene has CDR1 MDHEN and CDR2 SYDVKM. Here the CDR3 reads CASSFVNSPLHF. For the CDR3, the DNA is TGTGCCAGCAGTTTTGTTAATTCACCCCTCCACTTT.

DNA for the CDR3: TGCAGTGCTAGAGGGTCGGACAGACTCTTAGAGCAGTACTTC. The encoded protein is CSARGSDRLLEQYF. The V call is TRBV20-1, the J call TRBJ2-7, with TRBD1 as a possible D gene (6 bases). This CDR3 region has 14 residues. Trimming pared 1 base from V and 7 bases from J, leaving 17 bases between. Germline values: CDR1 DFQATT, CDR2 SNEGSKA (reference sequence).

The chain couples TRBV12-3 or TRBV12-4 to TRBJ2-7; the D is unclear. Trimming removed 5 bases at V and 5 bases at J, with 13 bases between. CDR3 length: 13 residues. CDR3 sequence: CASSAGGGDEQYF. CDR3 coding DNA: TGTGCCAGCAGTGCAGGTGGTGGCGACGAGCAGTACTTC.

This clonotype was counted only a few times. V is TRBV5-1 and J is TRBJ2-6; maybe TRBD1 (5 bases). Trimming removed 4 bases from V and 2 bases from J, with 13 bases in between. Germline V CDR1 and CDR2: SGHRS, YFSETQ. The CDR3 is 16 residues long. The CDR3, as DNA: TGCGCCAGCAGCCCCCAGGGAACGACTGGGGCCAACGTCCTGACTTTC. Residues: CASSPQGTTGANVLTF.

The V and J genes are TRBV28 and TRBJ2-3; D is undetermined. This CDR3 contains 14 residues. V lost 6 bases, J lost 3 bases, and 13 bases lay in between. Per the germline V gene, CDR1 is MDHEN and CDR2 is SYDVKM. CDR3 bases: TGTGCCAGCAGAGGAGAGATCGGGACAGATACGCAGTATTTT. It translates to CASRGEIGTDTQYF.

This clonotype showed up just a few times. The CDR3 DNA follows: TGTGCCACCAGTGATCAGACAGGGGGCCAGGATGAGCAGTTCTTC. Its protein is CATSDQTGGQDEQFF. The rearrangement joins TRBV24-1 to TRBJ2-1, with 10 bases lining up with TRBD1. V dropped 3 bases and J dropped 8; count of bases not matched to a gene: 6. Germline loops: CDR1 KGHDR, CDR2 SFDVKD. The CDR3 sequence is 15 residues long.

The chain carries TRBV29-1 and TRBJ2-7; D gene unclear. The CDR3 length is 14 residues. Per the germline V gene, CDR1 is SQVTM and CDR2 is ANQGSEA. V lost 5 bases and J 0 bases, leaving 14 bases between the germline ends. The CDR3 sequence is CSVSIAVGSYEQYF. CDR3 in DNA: TGCAGCGTTTCAATAGCCGTAGGCTCCTACGAGCAGTACTTC.

A single count supports this clonotype. The V call is TRBV18, the J call TRBJ2-7; D unresolved. Deletions cut 3 bases from V and 5 bases from J, with 8 bases between. CDR1 and CDR2 from the germline V gene are KGHSH and LQKENI. This CDR3 comprises 12 residues. For the CDR3, the DNA is TGTGCCAGCTCACCCGTCGCGGACGAGCAGTACTTC. It encodes CASSPVADEQYF.

V gene TRBV28 combines with J gene TRBJ2-1; D unresolved. From germline, CDR1 is MDHEN and CDR2 SYDVKM. The CDR3 loop spans 14 amino acids. Between the trimmed V and J ends, which lost 7 bases and 6 bases, there was a span of 16 bases. The CDR3 loop is CASIPSRASNEQFF. The CDR3 bases are TGTGCCAGCATCCCCAGTAGGGCTAGCAATGAGCAGTTCTTC.

This chain links TRBV7-3 with TRBJ2-1; 8 bases are a match to TRBD2. With 2 bases clipped from V and 10 bases from J, the junction kept 7 bases outside the gene matches. The CDR3 totals 14 residues. From germline, CDR1 is SGHTA and CDR2 FQGTGA. The chain's CDR3 is CASSLEREGKEQFF. CDR3 in DNA: TGTGCCAGCAGCTTAGAACGGGAGGGAAAGGAGCAGTTCTTC.

This clonotype was observed a handful of times. The rearrangement uses TRBV6-6 and TRBJ2-7; D uncertain. The germline gives CDR1 MNHNY, CDR2 SVGAGI (reference sequence). V was pared by 6 bases and J by 2 bases, with 5 bases between. The CDR3 runs to 11 residues. The CDR3: CASSWAYEQYF. The CDR3 region has the DNA TGTGCCAGCAGCTGGGCCTACGAGCAGTACTTC.

This clonotype was observed a few times. The chain employs TRBV28 and TRBJ1-5, with D maybe TRBD1 (6 bases). The V and J ends lost 8 bases and 3 bases respectively, with 14 bases between them. This CDR3 contains 14 residues. CDR1 is MDHEN and CDR2 is SYDVKM in the germline V gene. CDR3 in DNA: TGTGCCAGCGTAACCGGACAGCTCAATCAGCCCCAGCATTTT. Residues: CASVTGQLNQPQHF.

The V call is TRBV20-1, the J call TRBJ2-3; 9 nucleotides match TRBD2. Losses at the gene ends were 3 bases for V and 2 bases for J; bases not matched to a gene: 6. Germline V gives CDR1 DFQATT, CDR2 SNEGSKA (reference sequence). This CDR3 spans 15 amino acids. The CDR3 loop is CSASLTSGYTDTQYF. In DNA, the CDR3 is TGCAGTGCTAGCCTGACTAGCGGATACACAGATACGCAGTATTTT.

The chain recombines TRBV20-1 with TRBJ2-3; D might be TRBD2 (5 bases). The CDR3 has 13 residues. Trimming cost V 5 bases and J 0 bases, with 9 bases left between them. Germline loops: CDR1 DFQATT, CDR2 SNEGSKA (reference sequence). CDR3 protein: CSAARGSTDTQYF. CDR3 in DNA: TGCAGTGCTGCTCGAGGGAGCACAGATACGCAGTATTTT.

The V and J genes are TRBV19 and TRBJ2-7; 7 positions agree with TRBD2. V dropped 3 bases and J dropped 6; count of bases not matched to a gene: 8. This CDR3 comprises 14 residues. Germline V gene data show CDR1 as LNHDA and CDR2 as SQIVND (reference sequence). DNA of the CDR3: TGTGCCAGTAGTATGGCGGGAGACTCGTCCGAGCAGTACTTC. It specifies CASSMAGDSSEQYF.

V and J are TRBV7-9 and TRBJ2-7, with 15 bases that match TRBD2. The V gene's germline CDR1 is SEHNR and CDR2 FQNEAQ (reference sequence). There are 17 residues in the CDR3. The V and J ends lost 1 base and 6 bases, in that order; junction bases with no gene match: 7. CDR3 bases: TGTGCCAGCAGCTTAGGGACTAGCGGGAGGGTCCCCTCCGAGCAGTACTTC. Protein product: CASSLGTSGRVPSEQYF.

The sample holds many counts of this clonotype. This chain uses TRBV20-1 with TRBJ2-1; 13 bases match TRBD2. The V gene's germline CDR1 is DFQATT and CDR2 SNEGSKA (reference sequence). V lost 2 bases and J lost 9; bases outside the gene matches: 4. This CDR3 has 14 amino acids. CDR3 DNA sequence: TGCAGTGCTAGACCGGGACTAGCGGGACTTGAGCAGTTCTTC. This translates into CSARPGLAGLEQFF.

V gene TRBV11-2 combines with J gene TRBJ1-2; D is perhaps TRBD1 (6 bases). The CDR3 loop spans 15 amino acids. The V and J ends lost 5 bases and 4 bases respectively, with 17 bases between them. The germline CDR1 and CDR2 sequences are SGHAT and FQNNGV. The CDR3 loop reads CASSKEIQGTYGYTF. The CDR3 DNA reads TGTGCCAGCAGCAAAGAAATACAGGGAACCTATGGCTACACCTTC.

This clonotype was counted a few times. The chain couples TRBV18 to TRBJ2-5; TRBD2 might be the D (6 bases). The germline V gene encodes CDR1 KGHSH and CDR2 LQKENI. The CDR3 sequence is 14 residues long. V lost 3 bases and J 4 bases, leaving 12 bases between the germline ends. The CDR3 loop is CASSPEGPGETQYF. For the CDR3, the DNA is TGTGCCAGCTCACCGGAGGGCCCGGGAGAGACCCAGTACTTC.

In this sample, this clonotype turned up a few times. The rearrangement links TRBV20-1 to TRBJ2-7; possible D gene TRBD1, 5 bases. Germline lookup yields CDR1 DFQATT and CDR2 SNEGSKA (reference sequence). Between the trimmed V and J ends, which lost 6 bases and 4 bases, there was a span of 19 bases. The CDR3 loop spans 14 amino acids. DNA of the CDR3: TGCAGTGCAATTTCTCAGGGCCGAGGATACGAGCAGTACTTC. Its protein product is CSAISQGRGYEQYF.

This clonotype was seen only a few times. The V gene is TRBV20-1, the J gene TRBJ2-2; 10 nucleotides line up with TRBD2. Germline CDR1 reads DFQATT; CDR2 reads SNEGSKA (reference sequence). The J segment lost 4 bases and the V segment lost 1 base, leaving 9 bases of the junction unmatched. CDR3 size: 17 residues. The CDR3 region has the DNA TGCAGTGCTAGAGGTAGCGGGAGGCCCCATGGCACCGGGGAGCTGTTTTTT. Residues: CSARGSGRPHGTGELFF.

CDR3 nucleotides: TGTGCCAGCAGCTTAGGCTTTCTCGAGAAACTGTTTTTT. It translates to CASSLGFLEKLFF. The J gene is TRBJ1-4, the V gene TRBV7-9; D is uncertain. The germline CDR1 and CDR2 sequences are SEHNR and FQNEAQ (reference sequence). Trimming cost V 1 base and J 11 bases, with 11 bases left between them. CDR3 length equals 13 residues.